This T cell receptor (beta chain) was profiled in a study of T cell responses to AZD1222 COVID-19 vaccine. Whole-study findings and limits: Vaccine-related CD4 TCRs covered spike, predominating at 160-218 and 743-854. The number of AZD1222 recipients seropositive at baseline was only five or six. Donors in the cohort were predominantly white British and more often female, and clonal diversity was possibly underestimated. Repertoire sampling was restricted to post-peak T cell response timepoints.

As for this clone: The antigen is undetermined.

Trimming took 6 bases from V and 3 from J, leaving 12 bases between them. The CDR3 contains 13 residues. Germline CDR1 is SNHLY and CDR2 is FYNNEI. Profiling relied on immunoSEQ multiplex PCR, and the TCRdb table lists in-frame clones only, not all of them. This table holds 70,000 or so clones, roughly 83% found once. The sequenced sample was peripheral blood, obtained 28 days after the second AZD1222 dose. This TCR was recovered from an adult who received the AZD1222 COVID-19 vaccine. This rearrangement joins TRBV2 to TRBJ2-7; either TRBD1 or TRBD2 may supply D (5 bases each). In DNA form, the CDR3 reads TGTGCCAGCAGACGGGACGTAAGCTACGAGCAGTACTTC. Its translation: CASRRDVSYEQYF.